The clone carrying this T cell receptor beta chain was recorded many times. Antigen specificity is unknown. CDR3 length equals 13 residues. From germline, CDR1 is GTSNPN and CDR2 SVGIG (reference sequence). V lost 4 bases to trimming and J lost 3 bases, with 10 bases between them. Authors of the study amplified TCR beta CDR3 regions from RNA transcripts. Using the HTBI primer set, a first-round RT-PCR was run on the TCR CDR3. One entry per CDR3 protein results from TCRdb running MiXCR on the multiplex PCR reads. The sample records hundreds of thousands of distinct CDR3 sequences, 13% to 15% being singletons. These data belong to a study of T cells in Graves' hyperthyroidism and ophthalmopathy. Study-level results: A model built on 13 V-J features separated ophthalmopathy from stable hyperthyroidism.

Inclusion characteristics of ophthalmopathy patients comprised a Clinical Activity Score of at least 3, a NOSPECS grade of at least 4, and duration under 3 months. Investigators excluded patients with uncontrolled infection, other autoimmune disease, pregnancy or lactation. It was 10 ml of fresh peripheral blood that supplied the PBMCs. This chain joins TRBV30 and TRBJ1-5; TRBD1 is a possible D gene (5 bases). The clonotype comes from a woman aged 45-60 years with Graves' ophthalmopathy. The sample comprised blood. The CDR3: CAWTSGANQPQHF. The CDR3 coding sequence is TGTGCCTGGACCAGTGGGGCCAATCAGCCCCAGCATTTT.